A single TCR beta chain is shown here with its context. TCR beta sequencing was performed on blood CD8+ and CD4+ T cells. The data were taken from a study of CD8 T cells in Susac syndrome. Overall study: When blood was drawn, patients with Susac syndrome were on intravenous immunoglobulin alone, on corticosteroids, or therapy-naive.

This CDR3 contains 16 residues. V was clipped by 5 bases and J by 5 bases; unmatched bases: 7. An amount of RNA that ranged from roughly 0.5 to 1 ug was reverse transcribed with random hexamers. Amplification of the TCR beta CDR3 was carried out by immunoSEQ multiplex PCR, which spanned a total of 54 Vbeta and 13 Jbeta segments. TCRdb re-called the immunoSEQ multiplex PCR reads with MiXCR, one entry per CDR3 protein. The data show some 200,000 distinct CDR3 sequences, with approximately 94% seen just once and around 0.092% held by the top ten. Material for sequencing was CD4+ T cells from PBMCs. V is TRBV12-3 or TRBV12-4 and J is TRBJ2-2; 11 nucleotides line up with TRBD2. The receptor was isolated from a human donor with Susac syndrome. The CDR3 sequence: CASSPGTSGSTGELFF. The CDR3 coding sequence is TGTGCCAGCAGTCCAGGGACTAGCGGTTCTACCGGGGAGCTGTTTTTT.